The rows below give T cell receptor beta chains drawn from one sample of a study of shared clonotypes between healthy human individuals. Only in-frame clones appear in the TCRdb table, and some are missing; sequencing was by immunoSEQ multiplex PCR. The sample lists some 650,000 clones, around 97% seen once, with 0.045% to 0.06% in the top ten. Source material: naive CD4+ T cells sorted from blood. The receptors were gathered from a woman aged 30 to 39 in good health. The CDR3 runs from the conserved cysteine through the conserved F or W. D genes are given only for firm matches. Only part of the rows carry a size: once, few, many, or a class if the clone is expanded.

D,J,size,V,DNA,CDR3
TRBD1,TRBJ2-7,.,TRBV6-5,TGTGCCAGCAGTATAGGGACAGGGGAATACTACGAGCAGTACTTC,CASSIGTGEYYEQYF
.,TRBJ1-1,.,TRBV5-4,TGTGCCAGCAGCTTGGGTGGACAGCCCAGACCTGAAGCTTTCTTT,CASSLGGQPRPEAFF
.,TRBJ1-1,.,TRBV18,TGTGCCAGCTCACCCTTCATAAACAGGGAAATGAACACTGAAGCTTTCTTT,CASSPFINREMNTEAFF
.,TRBJ1-5,.,TRBV27,TGTGCCAGCAGATTCGGGCGGAATAGCAATCAGCCCCAGCATTTT,CASRFGRNSNQPQHF
.,TRBJ1-5,.,TRBV16,TGTGCCAGCAGCCAGGCAGGGTCCTATAATCAGCCCCAGCATTTT,CASSQAGSYNQPQHF
.,TRBJ2-1,.,TRBV5-1,TGCGCCAGCAGCTTGGAGTCTGGCAATGAGCAGTTCTTC,CASSLESGNEQFF
.,TRBJ2-7,.,TRBV6-5,TGTGCCAGCTATTCAGCGGGTTTGCGTTCGTACGAGCAGTACTTC,CASYSAGLRSYEQYF
.,TRBJ2-1,.,TRBV18,TGTGCCAGCTCACCATCTCGGGCCTACAATGAGCAGTTCTTC,CASSPSRAYNEQFF
.,TRBJ1-1,.,TRBV19,TGTGCCAGTAGTAAGAGGGGAGCTATGAACACTGAAGCTTTCTTT,CASSKRGAMNTEAFF
.,TRBJ2-7,.,TRBV5-1,TGCGCCAGCAGCGAAACTAGTTTATCATTATCCGAGCAGTACTTC,CASSETSLSLSEQYF
.,TRBJ1-5,.,TRBV14,TGTGCCAGCAGCCAACAGGAGGAACAGCCCCAGCATTTT,CASSQQEEQPQHF
.,TRBJ2-5,.,TRBV30,TGTGCCTGGAGCGAGGGGGGAAGTCGGGAGCAGTACTTC,CAWSEGGSREQYF
TRBD2,TRBJ2-1,.,TRBV10-3,TGTGCCATCACCCCGGGGAACGGGAGGAACTCTGAACGGCAGTTCTTC,CAITPGNGRNSERQFF
TRBD2,TRBJ2-7,.,TRBV7-6,TGTGCCAGCAGCGTCGGAGTTCCTAGCGGGAGAATATCCTACGAGCAGTACTTC,CASSVGVPSGRISYEQYF
TRBD2,TRBJ2-7,once,TRBV2,TGTGCCAGCAGAACCCTAGCGGGAGGGCCCTACGAGCAGTACTTC,CASRTLAGGPYEQYF
.,TRBJ2-7,.,TRBV6-5,TGTGCCAGCAGTCGCGTTACCTACGAGCAGTACTTC,CASSRVTYEQYF
TRBD2,TRBJ2-1,.,TRBV29-1,TGCAGCGTTGACCTAGCGGGAGCCAAAAAGGGAGATGAGCAGTTCTTC,CSVDLAGAKKGDEQFF
TRBD2,TRBJ2-2,.,TRBV2,TGTGCCAGCAGTAATAGCGGGATGAACACCGGGGAGCTGTTTTTT,CASSNSGMNTGELFF
TRBD2,TRBJ2-7,.,TRBV28,TGTGCCAGTATTAGCGGGGGCTCCTACGAGCAGTACTTC,CASISGGSYEQYF
.,TRBJ2-7,.,TRBV5-4,TGTGCCAGCAGCTTGGGGGTACTAGGACCCTACGAGCAGTACTTC,CASSLGVLGPYEQYF
.,TRBJ1-1,once,TRBV28,TGTGCCAGCACCGACAGAGTCCCAACTTACATGAACACTGAAGCTTTCTTT,CASTDRVPTYMNTEAFF
TRBD2,TRBJ2-1,.,TRBV2,TGTGCCAGCAGTGACGGGAGGGCGGTCAATGAGCAGTTCTTC,CASSDGRAVNEQFF
TRBD1,TRBJ2-1,.,TRBV4-1,TGCGCCAGCAGCCATCTAGGGACAGCTTTCAATGAGCAGTTCTTC,CASSHLGTAFNEQFF
.,TRBJ2-1,.,TRBV19,TGTGCCCCCAACCCGGCAGGGAGGTCCGATGAGCAGTTCTTC,CAPNPAGRSDEQFF
.,TRBJ1-5,once,TRBV15,TGTGCCACCAGCAGACGGGACGGCCTCTGGCCCCAGCATTTT,CATSRRDGLWPQHF
.,TRBJ1-6,.,TRBV10-1,TGCGCCAGCAGTGAGTCCGACAGTTCCTCACCCCTCCACTTT,CASSESDSSSPLHF
.,TRBJ1-3,.,TRBV11-2,TGTGCCAGCAGCTTAACACAGGCCACGGGAAACACCATATATTTT,CASSLTQATGNTIYF
.,TRBJ2-5,.,TRBV5-1,TGCGCCAGCAGCTTGGAAGCCCCGGAGACCCAGTACTTC,CASSLEAPETQYF
.,TRBJ1-4,.,TRBV19,TGTGCCAGTAGCCCGGCGGACGGGGTCGATGAAAAACTGTTTTTT,CASSPADGVDEKLFF
TRBD2,TRBJ2-3,once,TRBV28,TGTGCCAGCAGTTTAGACCTTGGACTAGCGGGAAGTGCAGATACGCAGTATTTT,CASSLDLGLAGSADTQYF
.,TRBJ2-2,.,TRBV6-6,TGTGCCAGCAGTCCTCGCCTAGGGAACACCGGGGAGCTGTTTTTT,CASSPRLGNTGELFF
TRBD1,TRBJ1-5,.,TRBV28,TGTGCCAGCACAACGACAGGGCAGGGGAATCAGCCCCAGCATTTT,CASTTTGQGNQPQHF
.,TRBJ1-6,.,TRBV5-1,TGCGCCAGCAGCTTAACGACAGGTCCCTATAATTCACCCCTCCACTTT,CASSLTTGPYNSPLHF
.,TRBJ2-7,.,TRBV19,TGTGCCAGTAGTTCTCGAGCGCTATCCTACGAGCAGTACTTC,CASSSRALSYEQYF
TRBD1,TRBJ1-2,.,TRBV5-1,TGCGCCAGCAGCAGGCCGGGACAGGGTAACTATGGCTACACCTTC,CASSRPGQGNYGYTF
TRBD1,TRBJ2-7,.,TRBV5-1,TGCGCCAGCAGCTTGGGAGGAGACAGGGGGTACGAGCAGTACTTC,CASSLGGDRGYEQYF
TRBD1,TRBJ1-1,once,TRBV18,TGTGCCAGCTCACCACTCGGACAGGGCCTGAACACTGAAGCTTTCTTT,CASSPLGQGLNTEAFF
TRBD2,TRBJ2-2,.,TRBV5-1,TGCGCCAGCAGCTTGGTAGCGGGAGGGAACACCGGGGAGCTGTTTTTT,CASSLVAGGNTGELFF
.,TRBJ2-1,.,TRBV7-9,TGTGCCAGCAGCTTAGCGGGGGCTAGCGAGACCTACAATGAGCAGTTCTTC,CASSLAGASETYNEQFF
TRBD2,TRBJ2-1,.,TRBV19,TGTGCCAGTAGTAGAGGACTAGCGGATCGGGGCAATGAGCAGTTCTTC,CASSRGLADRGNEQFF
.,TRBJ2-7,.,TRBV28,TGTGCCAGCAGTCTTTCCCTCTCCTACGAGCAGTACTTC,CASSLSLSYEQYF
.,TRBJ1-5,.,TRBV28,TGTGCCAGCAGTAGGGGGAATCAGCCCCAGCATTTT,CASSRGNQPQHF
.,TRBJ2-7,.,TRBV28,TGTGCCAGCAGCCAGAGAGGGAGAGGATCCTACGAGCAGTACTTC,CASSQRGRGSYEQYF
TRBD1,TRBJ2-7,.,TRBV6-1,TGTGCCAGCAGTGAGGACAGGGACTCCTACGAGCAGTACTTC,CASSEDRDSYEQYF
TRBD1,TRBJ2-7,.,TRBV30,TGTGCCTGGAGTGTCACCGGGACAGGGGCCCTAAAGCAGTACTTC,CAWSVTGTGALKQYF
TRBD1,TRBJ1-1,.,TRBV27,TGTGCCAGCAGCTCGAACAGGGGAGGCACTGAAGCTTTCTTT,CASSSNRGGTEAFF